Shown below are 9 T cell receptor beta chains from a single sample sequenced in a study of Graves' ophthalmopathy and Graves' hyperthyroidism. TCR beta CDR3 amplification used RNA transcripts. Following a first-round RT-PCR that used HTBI primers, a second-round multiplex PCR was carried out. Using its own MiXCR run on the multiplex PCR reads, TCRdb lists one record per CDR3 protein. The table lists over a million distinct CDR3 sequences, about 40% of them singletons, with 11% in the top ten. The sequenced material came from peripheral blood or thyroid tissue (not recorded which). The origin of the receptors is an adult man with Graves' hyperthyroidism.

CDR3 amino acids: CSAKGTGRETQYF. CDR3 DNA sequence: TGCAGTGCTAAAGGGACAGGGAGGGAGACCCAGTACTTC. This chain joins TRBV20-1 and TRBJ2-5; TRBD1 aligns across 9 bases. Germline V lookup: CDR1 DFQATT, CDR2 SNEGSKA (reference sequence). Trimming at V came to 4 bases and at J to 5 bases, leaving 5 bases not matched to a gene. There are 13 residues in the CDR3.

This clonotype has at least ten counts. The CDR3 sequence: CSARSQGVGVSNQPQHF. In DNA, the CDR3 is TGCAGTGCTAGAAGCCAGGGTGTAGGGGTTAGCAATCAGCCCCAGCATTTT. The chain has TRBV20-1 and TRBJ1-5; D is perhaps TRBD1 (5 bases). The CDR3 totals 17 residues. The germline gives CDR1 DFQATT, CDR2 SNEGSKA (reference sequence). V lost 2 bases and J 0 bases, leaving 17 bases between the germline ends.

V is TRBV20-1 and J is TRBJ1-1, with a tentative D call TRBD1 (5 bases). V shed 2 bases and J shed 6 bases, with 25 bases lying between them. CDR3 length: 17 residues. Looked up from germline, CDR1 is DFQATT and CDR2 is SNEGSKA (reference sequence). CDR3 loop: CSARSRTGTSISAEAFF. Here the CDR3 DNA reads TGCAGTGCTAGATCTCGAACTGGGACTTCTATCAGCGCTGAAGCTTTCTTT.

This clonotype showed up many times. The chain is built from TRBV19 and TRBJ2-2; possibly TRBD2 for D (6 bases). Germline V CDR1 and CDR2: LNHDA, SQIVND (reference sequence). This CDR3 has 15 residues. Between the trimmed V and J ends, which lost 2 bases and 4 bases, there was a span of 11 bases. The CDR3 sequence is CASSIMRGGTGELFF. The CDR3 DNA follows: TGTGCCAGTAGTATAATGAGGGGAGGCACCGGGGAGCTGTTTTTT.

For this clonotype: A read error may produce the germline difference seen at one junction end. The genes are TRBV7-2 and TRBJ1-5; D uncertain. Germline CDR1 is SGHTA and CDR2 is FQGNSA. This CDR3 is 15 amino acids long. CDR3 bases: TGTGTCAGCAGCTTAGAGGCAGGAAATAATCAGCCCCAGCATTTT. This encodes CVSSLEAGNNQPQHF.

The rearrangement joins TRBV24-1 to TRBJ1-1; 10 bases match TRBD1. Germline assignment: CDR1 KGHDR and CDR2 SFDVKD. CDR3 length equals 15 residues. V lost 7 bases, J lost 4 bases, and 8 bases stayed unmatched. This CDR3 is CATSGGGTGATEAFF. The CDR3 nucleotides are TGTGCCACCAGCGGAGGAGGGACAGGGGCCACTGAAGCTTTCTTT.

The rearrangement links TRBV7-9 to TRBJ2-5; tentatively, D is TRBD1 (6 bases). This CDR3 region has 11 residues. V lost 2 bases, J lost 11 bases, and 9 bases lay in between. Germline V gene lookup returns CDR1 SEHNR and CDR2 FQNEAQ (reference sequence). CDR3 nucleotides: TGTGCCAGCAGCTTACAGGGGAATCAGTACTTC. Its protein is CASSLQGNQYF. Filled out from reference TRBV7-9 and TRBJ2-5, the complete variable domain reads DTGVSQNPRHKITKRGQNVTFRCDPISEHNRLYWYRQTLGQGPEFLTYFQNEAQLEKSRLLSDRFSAERPKGSFSTLEIQRTEQGDSAMYLCASSLQGNQYFGPGTRLLVL.

The chain uses TRBV2 and TRBJ1-2; 7 nucleotides match TRBD1. CDR1 and CDR2 from the germline V gene are SNHLY and FYNNEI. The CDR3 length is 14 residues. Germline trimming cut 6 bases from V and 7 bases from J; bases unmatched to any gene: 11. Written as DNA, the CDR3 is TGTGCCAGCAGACCCGGGACAGCGGGCTGTGGCTACACCTTC. This codes for CASRPGTAGCGYTF.

This clonotype has at least ten counts. This chain connects TRBV29-1 to TRBJ2-5; D might be TRBD1 (7 bases). Germline assignment: CDR1 SQVTM and CDR2 ANQGSEA. V lost 6 bases, J lost 2 bases, and 13 bases lay in between. The CDR3 loop spans 13 amino acids. CDR3 DNA: TGCAGCGTGAGGGGGGACAGACAAGAGACCCAGTACTTC. Its translation is CSVRGDRQETQYF.